The 5 T cell receptor beta chains below come from one sample, sequenced in a study of technical replicates of blood from a few donors (dated by TCRdb to between 2016 and 2019). Libraries came from the immunoSEQ multiplex PCR assay. In TCRdb, the immuneACCESS table is reduced to in-frame sequences with V and J assigned. These tables do not hold every clone; where another copy was compared, an unresolved V gene accounts for under half, and the others remain unexplained. The sample table contains some 62,000 clones; only one count was recorded for around 87% of them. Together, the top ten hold around 5.3% of the sample. Sequences were obtained from PBMCs. These receptors originate from a human donor in good health. Some clones in this sample may be carry-over from other donors' samples.

The CDR3 spells CASSQDQAAGAYNEQFF. The CDR3 DNA is TGCGCCAGCAGCCAAGATCAGGCAGCGGGAGCCTACAATGAGCAGTTCTTC. The V and J genes are TRBV4-3 and TRBJ2-1, with 8 bases that match TRBD2. The CDR3 sequence is 17 residues long. Germline V gives CDR1 LGHNA, CDR2 YSLEER. V shed 0 bases, J shed 2 bases, and the junction held 6 bases outside the gene matches.

The sample holds one count of this clone. The genes are TRBV7-2 and TRBJ1-1; TRBD1 aligns across 7 bases. CDR1 and CDR2 (germline): SGHTA, FQGNSA. The CDR3 sequence is 14 residues long. V dropped 4 bases and J dropped 1; count of bases not matched to a gene: 3. The CDR3 DNA is TGTGCCAGCAGCTGGGGACAGTCGAACACTGAAGCTTTCTTT. It translates to CASSWGQSNTEAFF.

The chain links TRBV11-2 to TRBJ2-3, with a possible D match to TRBD1 (5 bases). CDR3 length equals 15 residues. Germline V lookup: CDR1 SGHAT, CDR2 FQNNGV. Trimming cost V 5 bases and J 4 bases, with 16 bases left between them. This CDR3 is CASSPIPQGADTQYF. The CDR3 bases are TGTGCCAGCAGCCCCATCCCGCAGGGTGCAGATACGCAGTATTTT. Supplemented by reference TRBV11-2 and TRBJ2-3, the full variable domain reads EAGVAQSPRYKIIEKRQSVAFWCNPISGHATLYWYQQILGQGPKLLIQFQNNGVVDDSQLPKDRFSAERLKGVDSTLKIQPAKLEDSAVYLCASSPIPQGADTQYFGPGTRLTVL.

The J gene is TRBJ1-2, the V gene TRBV5-1, with D possibly TRBD1 on 6 matching bases. The CDR3 covers 17 residues. Germline V gene data show CDR1 as SGHRS and CDR2 as YFSETQ. The V end lost 0 bases, the J end lost 0 bases, and 15 bases lay between the germline ends. The CDR3 reads CASSLDVRGAANYGYTF. The CDR3 DNA is TGCGCCAGCAGCTTGGATGTGCGGGGGGCCGCTAACTATGGCTACACCTTC.

CDR3 protein: CAWSVAEGQPQHF. The CDR3 region has the DNA TGTGCCTGGAGTGTAGCGGAGGGTCAGCCCCAGCATTTT. This sequence joins TRBV30 and TRBJ1-5, with no clear D. The V end lost 0 bases, the J end lost 6 bases, and 9 bases lay between the germline ends. CDR3 length equals 13 residues. CDR1 and CDR2 (germline): GTSNPN, SVGIG (reference sequence).